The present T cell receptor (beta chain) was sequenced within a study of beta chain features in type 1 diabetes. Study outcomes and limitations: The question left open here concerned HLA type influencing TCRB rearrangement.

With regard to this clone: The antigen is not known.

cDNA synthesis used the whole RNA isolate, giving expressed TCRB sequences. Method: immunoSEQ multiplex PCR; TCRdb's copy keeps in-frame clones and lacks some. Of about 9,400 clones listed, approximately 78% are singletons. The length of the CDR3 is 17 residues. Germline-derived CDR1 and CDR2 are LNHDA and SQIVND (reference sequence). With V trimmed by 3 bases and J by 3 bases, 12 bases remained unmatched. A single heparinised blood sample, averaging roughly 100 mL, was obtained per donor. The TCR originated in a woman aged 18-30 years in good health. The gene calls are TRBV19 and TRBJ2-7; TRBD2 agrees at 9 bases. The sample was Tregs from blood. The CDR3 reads CASSMRTIAGDSYEQYF. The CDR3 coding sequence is TGTGCCAGTAGTATGAGAACCATAGCGGGAGATAGCTACGAGCAGTACTTC.